This TCR beta chain was sequenced during a study of blood T cell repertoires in COVID-19. The overall study: Collection of acute and convalescent COVID-19 samples took place in the United States, Italy and Spain. T cells, B-cell-depleted T cells, or PBMCs supplied cDNA or gDNA.

The CDR3 runs 13 residues. In the authors' workflow: Amplification of reference gene primers was used by the study to estimate nucleated cell counts. Libraries were prepared by immunoSEQ multiplex PCR; TCRdb keeps only in-frame clonotypes and omits some of them. Clone size and the V and J calls come from that table; the DNA yielded D and trimming. The sample lists some 190,000 clones; roughly 80% were seen once. This TCR derives from a man between 60 and 75 years old with acute or convalescent COVID-19. The sample comprised peripheral blood. This chain connects TRBV1 to TRBJ2-7; TRBD2 was called by the table and not checked on the DNA. TRBV1 is a pseudogene segment. The CDR3 loop is CTSTRLKTYEQYF. DNA for the CDR3: TGCACCAGCACCCGACTGAAGACCTACGAGCAGTACTTC.